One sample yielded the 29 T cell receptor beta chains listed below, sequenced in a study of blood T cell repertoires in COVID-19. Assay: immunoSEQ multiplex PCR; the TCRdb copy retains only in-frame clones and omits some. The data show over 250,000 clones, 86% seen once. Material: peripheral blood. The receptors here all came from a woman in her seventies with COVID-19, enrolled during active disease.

This chain's CDR3 is CSVGWATQGYGYTF. CDR3 nucleotide sequence: TGCAGCGTAGGATGGGCAACACAGGGCTATGGCTACACCTTC. The rearrangement uses TRBV29-1 and TRBJ1-2, with D perhaps matching TRBD1 (6 bases). Looked up from germline, CDR1 is SQVTM and CDR2 is ANQGSEA. The CDR3 loop spans 14 amino acids. The ends were cut back, 6 bases at V and 4 bases at J, with 18 bases in the middle.

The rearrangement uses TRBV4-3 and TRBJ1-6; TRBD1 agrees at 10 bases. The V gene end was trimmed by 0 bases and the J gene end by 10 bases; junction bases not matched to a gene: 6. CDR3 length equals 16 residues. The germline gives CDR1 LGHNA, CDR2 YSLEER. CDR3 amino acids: CASSQERDRGTSPLHF. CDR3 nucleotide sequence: TGCGCCAGCAGCCAAGAGCGGGACAGGGGTACCTCACCCCTCCACTTT.

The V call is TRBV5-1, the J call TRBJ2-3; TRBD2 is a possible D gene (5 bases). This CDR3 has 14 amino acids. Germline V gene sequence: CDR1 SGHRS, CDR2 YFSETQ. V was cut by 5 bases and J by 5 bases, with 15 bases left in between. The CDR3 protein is CASSYTPGEDTQYF. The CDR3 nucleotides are TGCGCCAGCAGTTACACCCCCGGGGAAGATACGCAGTATTTT.

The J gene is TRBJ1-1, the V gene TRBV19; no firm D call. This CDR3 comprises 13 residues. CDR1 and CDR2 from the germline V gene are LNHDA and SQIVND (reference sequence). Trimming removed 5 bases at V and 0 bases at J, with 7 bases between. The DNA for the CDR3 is TGTGCCAGTAGTTCCTCCCTGAACACTGAAGCTTTCTTT. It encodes CASSSSLNTEAFF.

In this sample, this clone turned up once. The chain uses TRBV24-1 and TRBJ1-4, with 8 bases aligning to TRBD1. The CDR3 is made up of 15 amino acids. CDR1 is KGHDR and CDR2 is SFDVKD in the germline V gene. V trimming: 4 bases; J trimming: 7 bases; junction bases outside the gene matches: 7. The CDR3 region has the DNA TGTGCCACCAGTGACCAGACAGGGGATGGTGAAAAACTGTTTTTT. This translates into CATSDQTGDGEKLFF.

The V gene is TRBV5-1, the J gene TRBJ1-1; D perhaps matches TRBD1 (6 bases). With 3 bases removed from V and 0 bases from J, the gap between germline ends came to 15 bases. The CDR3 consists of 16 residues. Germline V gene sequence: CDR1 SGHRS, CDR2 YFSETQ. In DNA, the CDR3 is TGCGCCAGCAGCTCTACAGGGTCCTTCATGAACACTGAAGCTTTCTTT. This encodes CASSSTGSFMNTEAFF.

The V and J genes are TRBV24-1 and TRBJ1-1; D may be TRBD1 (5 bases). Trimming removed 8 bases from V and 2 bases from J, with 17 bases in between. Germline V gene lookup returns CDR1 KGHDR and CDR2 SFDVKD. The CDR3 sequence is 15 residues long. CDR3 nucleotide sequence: TGTGCCACCACCCCAGGGCAGGTTATCAACACTGAAGCTTTCTTT. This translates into CATTPGQVINTEAFF.

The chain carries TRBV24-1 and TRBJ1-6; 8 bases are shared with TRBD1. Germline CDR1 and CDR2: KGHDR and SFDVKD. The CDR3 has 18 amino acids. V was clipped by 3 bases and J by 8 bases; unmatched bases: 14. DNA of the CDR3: TGTGCCACCAGTGATCCCCCCGAGACAGGGGCCTCCTATTCACCCCTCCACTTT. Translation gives CATSDPPETGASYSPLHF.

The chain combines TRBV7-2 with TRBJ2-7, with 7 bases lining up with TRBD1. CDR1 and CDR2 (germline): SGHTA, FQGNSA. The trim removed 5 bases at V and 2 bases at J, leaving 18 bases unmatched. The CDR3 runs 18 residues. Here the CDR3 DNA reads TGTGCCAGCAGCCCCGGACTCCCCAGAGGACAGGTAGCCTACGAGCAGTACTTC. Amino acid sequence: CASSPGLPRGQVAYEQYF.

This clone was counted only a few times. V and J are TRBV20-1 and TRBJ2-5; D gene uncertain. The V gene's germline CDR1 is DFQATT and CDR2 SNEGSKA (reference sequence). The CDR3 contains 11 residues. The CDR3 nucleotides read TGCAGCGCCGGAGACCAAGAGACCCAGTACTTC. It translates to CSAGDQETQYF.

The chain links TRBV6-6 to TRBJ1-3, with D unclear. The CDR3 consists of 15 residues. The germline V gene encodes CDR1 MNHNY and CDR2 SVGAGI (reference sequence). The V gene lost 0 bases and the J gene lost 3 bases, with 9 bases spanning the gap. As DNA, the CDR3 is TGTGCCAGCAGTTACTCGGAGGGTATTGGAAACACCATATATTTT. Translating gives CASSYSEGIGNTIYF.

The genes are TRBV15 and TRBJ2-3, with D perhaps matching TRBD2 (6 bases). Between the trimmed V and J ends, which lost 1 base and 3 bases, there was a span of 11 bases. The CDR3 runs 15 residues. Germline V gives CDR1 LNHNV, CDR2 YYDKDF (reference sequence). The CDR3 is CATSRGGDVTDTQYF. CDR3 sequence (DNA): TGTGCCACCAGCAGAGGGGGGGACGTAACAGATACGCAGTATTTT.

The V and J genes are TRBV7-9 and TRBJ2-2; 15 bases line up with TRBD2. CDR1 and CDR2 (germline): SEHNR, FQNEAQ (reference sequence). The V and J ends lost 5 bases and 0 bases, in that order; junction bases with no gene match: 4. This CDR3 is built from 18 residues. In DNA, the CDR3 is TGTGCCAGCAGCATGGGACTAGCGGGGGGATCGAACACCGGGGAGCTGTTTTTT. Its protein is CASSMGLAGGSNTGELFF.

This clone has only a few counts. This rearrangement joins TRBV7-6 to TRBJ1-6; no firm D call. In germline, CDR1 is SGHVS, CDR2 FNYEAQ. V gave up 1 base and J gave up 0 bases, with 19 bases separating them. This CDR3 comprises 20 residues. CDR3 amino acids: CASSLEAATSLSSYNSPLHF. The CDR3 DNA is TGTGCCAGCAGCTTAGAGGCGGCAACGAGTTTAAGCTCCTATAATTCACCCCTCCACTTT.

The chain's CDR3 is CASSTTLGVDEQFF. The CDR3 nucleotides are TGTGCCAGCAGTACCACCCTCGGGGTGGATGAGCAGTTCTTC. The V and J genes are TRBV6-4 and TRBJ2-1; tentative D call: TRBD2 (5 bases). The length of the CDR3 is 14 residues. CDR1 is MRHNA, CDR2 SNTAGT, per germline. Trimming removed 5 bases from V and 8 bases from J, with 16 bases in between.

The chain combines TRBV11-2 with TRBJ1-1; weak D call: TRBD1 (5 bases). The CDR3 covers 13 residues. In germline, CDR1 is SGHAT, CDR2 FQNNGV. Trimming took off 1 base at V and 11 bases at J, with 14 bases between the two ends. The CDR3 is CASSLGTYPEAFF. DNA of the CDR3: TGTGCCAGCAGCTTAGGGACATACCCGGAGGCTTTCTTT.

CDR3: CASSYGLAGFQETQYF. The CDR3 DNA is TGTGCCAGCAGTTACGGGTTAGCGGGATTCCAAGAGACCCAGTACTTC. The chain carries TRBV6-2 or TRBV6-3 and TRBJ2-5; 8 positions agree with TRBD2. Germline trimming cut 2 bases from V and 1 base from J; bases unmatched to any gene: 6. Germline loops: CDR1 MNHEY, CDR2 SVGEGT. The CDR3 runs 16 residues.

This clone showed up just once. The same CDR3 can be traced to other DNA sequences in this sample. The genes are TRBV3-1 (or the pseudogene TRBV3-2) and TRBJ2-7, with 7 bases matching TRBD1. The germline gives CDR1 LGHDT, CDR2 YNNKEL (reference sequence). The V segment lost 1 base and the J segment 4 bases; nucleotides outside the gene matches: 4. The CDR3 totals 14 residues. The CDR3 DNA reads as TGTGCCAGCAGCCAAGGACAGGGATCGTACGAGCAGTACTTC. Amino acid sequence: CASSQGQGSYEQYF.

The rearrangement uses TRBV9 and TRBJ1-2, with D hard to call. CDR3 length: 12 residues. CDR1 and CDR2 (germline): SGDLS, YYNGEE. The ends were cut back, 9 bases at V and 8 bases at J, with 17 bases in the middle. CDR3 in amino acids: CATGGNARGYTF. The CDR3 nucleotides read TGTGCCACGGGAGGAAACGCGAGGGGCTACACCTTC. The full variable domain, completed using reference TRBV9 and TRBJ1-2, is DSGVTQTPKHLITATGQRVTLRCSPRSGDLSVYWYQQSLDQGLQFLIQYYNGEERAKGNILERFSAQQFPDLHSELNLSSLELGDSALYFCATGGNARGYTFGSGTRLTVV.

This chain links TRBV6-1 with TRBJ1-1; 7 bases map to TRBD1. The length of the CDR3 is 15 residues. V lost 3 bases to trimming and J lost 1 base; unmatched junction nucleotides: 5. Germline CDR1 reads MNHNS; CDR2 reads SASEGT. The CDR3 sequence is CASSEPWDRNTEAFF. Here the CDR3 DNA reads TGTGCCAGCAGTGAGCCGTGGGACAGGAACACTGAAGCTTTCTTT.

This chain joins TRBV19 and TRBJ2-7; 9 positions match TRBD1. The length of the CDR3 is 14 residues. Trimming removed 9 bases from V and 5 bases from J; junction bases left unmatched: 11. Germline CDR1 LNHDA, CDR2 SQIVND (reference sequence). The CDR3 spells CASSLGQGIHEQYF. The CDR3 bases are TGTGCCAGCAGCCTGGGACAGGGAATCCACGAGCAGTACTTC.

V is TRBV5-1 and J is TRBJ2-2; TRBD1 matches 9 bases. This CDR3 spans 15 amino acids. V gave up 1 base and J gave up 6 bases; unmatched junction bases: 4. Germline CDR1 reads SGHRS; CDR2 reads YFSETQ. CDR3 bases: TGCGCCAGCAGCTTGATACAGGGGGCAGCCGGGGAGCTGTTTTTT. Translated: CASSLIQGAAGELFF.

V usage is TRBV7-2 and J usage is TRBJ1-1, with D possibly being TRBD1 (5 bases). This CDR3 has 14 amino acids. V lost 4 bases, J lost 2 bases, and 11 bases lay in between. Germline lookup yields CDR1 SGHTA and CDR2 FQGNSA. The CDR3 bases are TGTGCCAGCAGCTCCCAGGGAGGAAACACTGAAGCTTTCTTT. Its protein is CASSSQGGNTEAFF.

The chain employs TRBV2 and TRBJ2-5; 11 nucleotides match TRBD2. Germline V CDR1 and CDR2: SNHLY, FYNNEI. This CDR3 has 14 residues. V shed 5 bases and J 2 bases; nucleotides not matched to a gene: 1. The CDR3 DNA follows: TGTGCCAGCAGTCGGACTAGCGGGCAAGAGACCCAGTACTTC. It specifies CASSRTSGQETQYF.

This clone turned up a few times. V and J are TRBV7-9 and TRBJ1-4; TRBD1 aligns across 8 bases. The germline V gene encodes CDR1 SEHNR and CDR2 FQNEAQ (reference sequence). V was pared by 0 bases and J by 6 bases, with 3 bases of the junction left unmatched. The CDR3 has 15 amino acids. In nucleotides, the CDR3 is TGTGCCAGCAGCTTAGCCGGACAGGGACATGAAAAACTGTTTTTT. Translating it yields CASSLAGQGHEKLFF.

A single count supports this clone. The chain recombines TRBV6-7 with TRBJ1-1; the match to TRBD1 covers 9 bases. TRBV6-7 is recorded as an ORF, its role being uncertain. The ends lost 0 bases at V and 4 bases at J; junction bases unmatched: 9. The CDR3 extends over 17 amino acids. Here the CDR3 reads CASSYSNRGPCFTEAFF. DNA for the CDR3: TGTGCCAGCAGTTACTCGAACAGGGGGCCGTGCTTCACTGAAGCTTTCTTT.

The CDR3 spells CASSLFALQRGPGNTIYF. The CDR3 DNA reads as TGTGCCAGCAGCTTATTTGCCCTCCAGAGGGGGCCTGGAAACACCATATATTTT. The chain is built from TRBV7-8 and TRBJ1-3, with TRBD1 matching 7 bases. Germline loops: CDR1 SGHVS, CDR2 FQNEAQ. This CDR3 comprises 18 residues. Unmatched junction bases numbered 12, after V lost 2 bases and J lost 2 bases.

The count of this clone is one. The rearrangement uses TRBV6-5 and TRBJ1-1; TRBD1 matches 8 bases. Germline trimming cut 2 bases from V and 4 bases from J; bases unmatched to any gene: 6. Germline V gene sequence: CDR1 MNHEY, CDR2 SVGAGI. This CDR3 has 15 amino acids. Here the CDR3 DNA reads TGTGCCAGCAGTTACCATGGACAGGGTGCCACTGAAGCTTTCTTT. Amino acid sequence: CASSYHGQGATEAFF.

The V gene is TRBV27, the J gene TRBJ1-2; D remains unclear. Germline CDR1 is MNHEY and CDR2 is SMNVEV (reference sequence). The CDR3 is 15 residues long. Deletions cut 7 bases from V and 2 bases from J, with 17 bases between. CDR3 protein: CASTSYSRVNYGYTF. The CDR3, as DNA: TGTGCCAGCACATCCTACAGCAGAGTAAACTATGGCTACACCTTC.